This entry features one TCR beta chain sequence. Its antigen is as yet unknown. This specimen belongs to a study of shared clonotypes between healthy human individuals. For the study at large: Three plates each covered CD4 naive and memory; CD8 naive two, CD8 memory one.

It was 200 ng DNA, approximately 28,000 T cell genomes, that sorted-subset replicate PCRs used. Only in-frame clones appear in the TCRdb table, and some are missing; sequencing was by immunoSEQ multiplex PCR. This sample has more than 550,000 clones; around 77% occur once, and the top ten carry approximately 1.8%. J was trimmed by 1 base and V by 5 bases; bases with no gene match: 5. The germline gives CDR1 SGHNT, CDR2 YYREEE (reference sequence). The CDR3 is 15 residues long. The study's findings and limits: Sharing of clonotypes among donors was expected to vary with sequencing depth. The generation probabilities recorded for non-shared clonotypes fell below those of clonotypes shared by all four donors.

What was sequenced was memory CD4+ T cells sorted from blood. Subset specified: CD45RA-negative fraction. The origin of this receptor is a woman aged 25 to 39 in good health. The chain uses TRBV5-4 and TRBJ2-5; 10 nucleotides match TRBD2. The CDR3 here is CASRRGTSAQETQYF. DNA of the CDR3: TGTGCCAGCAGACGCGGGACTAGCGCCCAAGAGACCCAGTACTTC.